This T cell receptor beta chain was captured in a study of blood T cells in healthy people across ages. Study summary: Template switching picked up about one barcoded beta molecule for each two T cells. Study-wide findings and caveats: In older individuals, TCR beta diversity per million T cells was lower, falling roughly linearly with age. CMV status of donors was unknown, possibly confounding expanded clonotype changes.

Combining a sample-barcoded 5' primer with a J-beta primer mix, a second PCR ran for about 7 to 12 cycles. TCRdb ran MiXCR on the 5' RACE reads and lists one entry per CDR3 protein. The table shows 550,000 to 750,000 distinct CDR3 sequences, with around 21% occurring only once. The sample holds a few counts of this clonotype. Its antigen is unknown. Sample donors were healthy Caucasian individuals that came from Russia, aged about 6 to 95. J lost 6 bases, V lost 5 bases, and 9 bases had no gene match. The CDR3 is 16 amino acids. CDR1 is MDHEN and CDR2 is SYDVKM in the germline V gene. The chain employs TRBV28 and TRBJ2-7; the match to TRBD2 covers 14 bases. The clonotype was recovered from a man between 65 and 85 years old in good health. Material: blood. The CDR3 sequence is CASSGTSGSKTCEQYF. CDR3 nucleotide sequence: TGTGCCAGCAGTGGGACTAGCGGGAGTAAAACCTGCGAGCAGTACTTC.